Listed here are 2 T cell receptor beta chains from one sample, sequenced in a study of cytomegalovirus exposure and HLA in healthy donors. PCR involved 60 Vbeta and 13 Jbeta primers. Sequenced by immunoSEQ multiplex PCR; TCRdb stores in-frame clones only, minus some. The sample has about 83,000 clones, 78% seen once. Sequenced: PBMCs. The origin of the receptors is a man aged 18 to 30 in good health and CMV-seropositive.

The chain combines TRBV7-9 with TRBJ1-1; the match to TRBD1 covers 7 bases. The V segment lost 5 bases and the J segment 5 bases; nucleotides outside the gene matches: 5. Germline CDR1 SEHNR, CDR2 FQNEAQ (reference sequence). The CDR3 is 13 amino acids. The CDR3 bases are TGTGCCAGCAGCCTTCGGACAGGTACTGAAGCTTTCTTT. Residues: CASSLRTGTEAFF.

The CDR3 DNA follows: TGTGCCAGCACCTTATCTTTCTCCTACAATGAGCAGTTCTTC. As protein: CASTLSFSYNEQFF. The chain joins TRBV28 to TRBJ2-1; D unresolved. The CDR3 consists of 14 residues. Per germline, CDR1 MDHEN and CDR2 SYDVKM. Between the trimmed V and J ends, which lost 7 bases and 0 bases, there was a span of 10 bases.